One sample yielded the 17 T cell receptor beta chains listed below, sequenced in a study of control samples from healthy donors and cancer patients. Profiled with immunoSEQ multiplex PCR; TCRdb holds only in-frame clones, not every one. The sample has around 86,000 clones, 80% to 90% seen once. The sample taken for sequencing was PBMCs. The source is a woman aged 60-75 years with head and neck cancer.

This sequence joins TRBV5-6 and TRBJ2-3; a possible D gene is TRBD2 (5 bases). Trimming removed 4 bases from V and 2 bases from J, with 20 bases in between. The CDR3 runs 17 residues. Per the germline V gene, CDR1 is SGHDT and CDR2 is YYEEEE. In DNA, the CDR3 is TGTGCCAGCAGCCTTCGGGATCCTCTCCAGAACACAGATACGCAGTATTTT. This gives the protein CASSLRDPLQNTDTQYF.

The V gene is TRBV6-4, the J gene TRBJ1-1, with 9 bases aligning to TRBD1. Unmatched junction bases numbered 7, after V lost 0 bases and J lost 5 bases. The CDR3 totals 16 residues. Per germline, CDR1 MRHNA and CDR2 SNTAGT. CDR3 amino acids: CASSDSINRGRTEAFF. The CDR3 DNA sequence: TGTGCCAGCAGTGACTCGATTAACAGGGGGCGAACTGAAGCTTTCTTT.

The chain couples TRBV14 to TRBJ2-3; the match to TRBD2 covers 8 bases. CDR3 length: 15 residues. J was trimmed by 4 bases and V by 0 bases; bases with no gene match: 3. CDR1 is SGHDN, CDR2 FVKESK, per germline. The CDR3 DNA follows: TGTGCCAGCAGCCAAGACAGCGGGAGCGCAGATACGCAGTATTTT. It is translated as CASSQDSGSADTQYF.

This chain connects TRBV4-1 to TRBJ1-4; D is undetermined. Germline V gives CDR1 MGHRA, CDR2 YSYEKL. Deletions cut 3 bases from V and 5 bases from J, with 22 bases between. CDR3 length: 18 amino acids. CDR3 in amino acids: CASSHNRPLKFRNEKLFF. The CDR3, as DNA: TGCGCCAGCAGCCATAATCGTCCCCTAAAGTTTAGGAATGAAAAACTGTTTTTT.

The chain recombines TRBV7-9 with TRBJ1-4, with TRBD1 identical over 8 bases. The CDR3 consists of 14 residues. V dropped 5 bases and J dropped 5; count of bases not matched to a gene: 4. Germline loops: CDR1 SEHNR, CDR2 FQNEAQ (reference sequence). Here the CDR3 reads CASSRRQGNEKLFF. The CDR3, as DNA: TGTGCCAGCAGCCGACGACAGGGGAATGAAAAACTGTTTTTT.

The genes are TRBV7-9 and TRBJ1-2; a possible D gene is TRBD1 (5 bases). With 5 bases removed from V and 8 bases from J, the gap between germline ends came to 15 bases. Germline CDR1 SEHNR, CDR2 FQNEAQ (reference sequence). The length of the CDR3 is 13 residues. CDR3 DNA sequence: TGTGCCAGCAGCGGCCTCGGTGGGGACGGCTACACCTTC. This encodes CASSGLGGDGYTF.

The chain has TRBV19 and TRBJ2-2; D gene unclear. V gave up 0 bases and J gave up 0 bases, with 8 bases separating them. The CDR3 covers 16 residues. Germline V gives CDR1 LNHDA, CDR2 SQIVND (reference sequence). In nucleotides, the CDR3 is TGTGCCAGTAGTATAGACGGCATCGCGAACACCGGGGAGCTGTTTTTT. Residues: CASSIDGIANTGELFF.

The chain recombines TRBV7-9 with TRBJ1-2, with TRBD1 as a possible D gene (6 bases). Trimming left V 4 bases short and J 2 bases short, with 8 bases between. Looked up from germline, CDR1 is SEHNR and CDR2 is FQNEAQ (reference sequence). The CDR3 length is 13 residues. CDR3 bases: TGTGCCAGCAGCTGGACAGTCAACTATGGCTACACCTTC. Translated: CASSWTVNYGYTF.

The chain links TRBV6-6 to TRBJ2-6; 7 positions match TRBD1. Germline V gene data show CDR1 as MNHNY and CDR2 as SVGAGI (reference sequence). V was pared by 5 bases and J by 0 bases, with 7 bases of the junction left unmatched. The CDR3 is made up of 17 amino acids. The CDR3 coding sequence is TGTGCCAGCAGTCCGACAGGGTCCCGCTCTGGGGCCAACGTCCTGACTTTC. It specifies CASSPTGSRSGANVLTF.

This chain connects TRBV6-6 to TRBJ2-5, with a tentative D call TRBD2 (6 bases). V gave up 4 bases and J gave up 3 bases, with 9 bases separating them. CDR3 length: 13 amino acids. Germline loops: CDR1 MNHNY, CDR2 SVGAGI (reference sequence). The CDR3 DNA is TGTGCCAGCAGTTTTCGACTAGAAGAGACCCAGTACTTC. It yields the protein CASSFRLEETQYF.

The CDR3 here is CASSLYPRETNYGYTF. In DNA, the CDR3 is TGTGCCAGCAGTTTATACCCTCGAGAAACTAACTATGGCTACACCTTC. V is TRBV27 and J is TRBJ1-2; D ambiguous. Looked up from germline, CDR1 is MNHEY and CDR2 is SMNVEV (reference sequence). The CDR3 length is 16 residues. Trimming stripped 1 base from V and 0 bases from J, with 12 bases between.

The chain employs TRBV11-2 and TRBJ2-1, with TRBD1 as a possible D gene (5 bases). This CDR3 comprises 12 residues. In germline, CDR1 is SGHAT, CDR2 FQNNGV. V dropped 5 bases and J dropped 7 bases, with 9 bases sitting between them. The CDR3 DNA reads TGTGCCAGCAGCGGGCCAGGGAATGAGCAGTTCTTC. This translates into CASSGPGNEQFF.

The J gene is TRBJ2-5, the V gene TRBV9; the match to TRBD2 covers 7 bases. This CDR3 comprises 16 residues. Per the germline V gene, CDR1 is SGDLS and CDR2 is YYNGEE. The V and J ends lost 0 bases and 3 bases, in that order; junction bases with no gene match: 8. This CDR3 reads CASSVAPGLPKETQYF. The CDR3 coding sequence is TGTGCCAGCAGCGTAGCCCCGGGACTACCAAAAGAGACCCAGTACTTC.

This chain links TRBV11-3 with TRBJ2-1; D unresolved. Germline CDR1 and CDR2: SGHNT and YENEEA. Deletions cut 0 bases from V and 7 bases from J, with 7 bases between. The CDR3 sequence is 13 residues long. CDR3 sequence reads: CASSLESINEQFF. The CDR3 coding sequence is TGTGCCAGCAGCTTAGAATCGATAAATGAGCAGTTCTTC.

The chain uses TRBV5-1 and TRBJ2-7; 9 bases are shared with TRBD1. Germline CDR1 is SGHRS and CDR2 is YFSETQ. V lost 7 bases and J lost 10; bases outside the gene matches: 15. The CDR3 runs 14 residues. CDR3 DNA: TGCGCCAGCGGAAACCGGGACAGGGCTCTCGAACAGTACTTC. Translation gives CASGNRDRALEQYF.

The chain combines TRBV5-1 with TRBJ2-2, with TRBD2 matching over 11 bases. This CDR3 is built from 17 residues. V dropped 5 bases and J dropped 4; count of bases not matched to a gene: 10. The germline CDR1 and CDR2 sequences are SGHRS and YFSETQ. The chain's CDR3 is CASSWQGLAVATGELFF. CDR3 DNA: TGCGCCAGCAGTTGGCAGGGACTAGCGGTCGCCACCGGGGAGCTGTTTTTT. The whole variable domain, remainder taken from reference TRBV5-1 and TRBJ2-2, is KAGVTQTPRYLIKTRGQQVTLSCSPISGHRSVSWYQQTPGQGLQFLFEYFSETQRNKGNFPGRFSGRQFSNSRSEMNVSTLELGDSALYLCASSWQGLAVATGELFFGEGSRLTVL.

Here the CDR3 DNA reads TGTGCCAGCAGCCAAGGGATCTCAGGGGGCGGGATTGGTGAGCAGTTCTTC. This gives the protein CASSQGISGGGIGEQFF. The rearrangement uses TRBV3-1 (or the pseudogene TRBV3-2) and TRBJ2-1, with 8 bases aligning to TRBD1. Germline V gives CDR1 LGHDT, CDR2 YNNKEL (reference sequence). CDR3 size: 17 residues. With V trimmed by 1 base and J by 9 bases, 14 bases remained unmatched.